Below, 21 T cell receptor beta chains from the same sample are listed, as sequenced in a study of long-term antiretroviral therapy in people with HIV. Survey level was the resolution at which the v3.0 immunoSEQ assay ran. The method was immunoSEQ multiplex PCR; TCRdb's version includes in-frame clones alone and lacks a portion of them. The table has more than 20,000 clones, 84% seen once. Sequenced here: unsorted PBMCs, sampled 0.5 years before starting antiretroviral therapy. These receptors came from a man in his forties with HIV.

CDR3 bases: TGCAGCGTTGCCCCACGGGTCTCCGGCCATGAGCAGTTCTTC. This codes for CSVAPRVSGHEQFF. The chain uses TRBV29-1 and TRBJ2-1; D uncertain. V gave up 4 bases and J gave up 8 bases, with 18 bases separating them. The CDR3 is 14 amino acids. The V gene's germline CDR1 is SQVTM and CDR2 ANQGSEA.

The V and J genes are TRBV13 and TRBJ2-7; D not resolved. In germline, CDR1 is PRHDT, CDR2 FYEKMQ (reference sequence). V lost 2 bases, J lost 4 bases, and 9 bases lay in between. The CDR3 runs 13 residues. CDR3 coding DNA: TGTGCCAGCAGCTTACGGAGTTCTTACGAGCAGTACTTC. It translates to CASSLRSSYEQYF.

This chain connects TRBV4-1 to TRBJ2-5; 12 positions match TRBD2. CDR1 and CDR2 (germline): MGHRA, YSYEKL. V lost 4 bases and J lost 5; bases outside the gene matches: 5. The CDR3 loop spans 15 amino acids. The CDR3 is CASSPLAGGGETQYF. The DNA of the CDR3 is TGCGCCAGCAGCCCACTAGCGGGGGGCGGGGAGACCCAGTACTTC.

The chain recombines TRBV6-5 with TRBJ2-3, with a tentative D call TRBD1 (6 bases). CDR3 length: 13 amino acids. Germline V gene data show CDR1 as MNHEY and CDR2 as SVGAGI. V shed 7 bases and J shed 4 bases, with 12 bases lying between them. The CDR3 protein is CASTKKGADTQYF. The CDR3 DNA reads TGTGCCAGCACGAAAAAGGGGGCAGATACGCAGTATTTT.

This clone is a singleton in its sample. The chain recombines TRBV5-4 with TRBJ1-1, with 11 bases matching TRBD1. The germline gives CDR1 SGHNT, CDR2 YYREEE (reference sequence). The V segment lost 4 bases and the J segment 1 base; nucleotides outside the gene matches: 6. The CDR3 is made up of 16 amino acids. The CDR3 loop reads CASSHGQGASNTEAFF. The CDR3 bases are TGTGCCAGCAGCCATGGACAGGGGGCTTCGAACACTGAAGCTTTCTTT.

The table lists this clone with a few counts. V usage is TRBV6-5 and J usage is TRBJ2-3; 7 bases agree with TRBD2. The V segment lost 2 bases and the J segment 4 bases; nucleotides outside the gene matches: 0. The germline gives CDR1 MNHEY, CDR2 SVGAGI. The CDR3 has 13 residues. CDR3 protein: CASSYRGADTQYF. As DNA, the CDR3 is TGTGCCAGCAGTTACCGGGGGGCAGATACGCAGTATTTT.

In its sample, this clone was seen a few times. The chain employs TRBV14 and TRBJ1-4; D gene uncertain. The CDR3 consists of 12 residues. Germline-derived CDR1 and CDR2 are SGHDN and FVKESK. V dropped 2 bases and J dropped 7 bases, with 5 bases sitting between them. This CDR3 is CASSQRPEKLFF. Written as DNA, the CDR3 is TGTGCCAGCAGCCAAAGGCCTGAAAAACTGTTTTTT.

This chain links TRBV28 with TRBJ1-5, with unresolved D. The CDR3 sequence is 15 residues long. The germline V gene encodes CDR1 MDHEN and CDR2 SYDVKM. Trimming removed 6 bases at V and 9 bases at J, with 21 bases between. CDR3 protein: CASRTSPNPSSPQHF. CDR3 sequence (DNA): TGTGCCAGCAGGACCTCTCCCAACCCCTCATCGCCCCAGCATTTT.

The chain links TRBV5-4 to TRBJ2-1; D not certain. Germline loops: CDR1 SGHNT, CDR2 YYREEE (reference sequence). This CDR3 comprises 15 residues. V lost 0 bases and J 0 bases, leaving 7 bases between the germline ends. CDR3 DNA sequence: TGTGCCAGCAGCTTGGCTCAAAGCTCCTACAATGAGCAGTTCTTC. Translation gives CASSLAQSSYNEQFF.

This clone was counted a single time. V gene TRBV5-6 combines with J gene TRBJ2-2; D is possibly TRBD2 (5 bases). Germline CDR1 is SGHDT and CDR2 is YYEEEE. V was trimmed by 4 bases and J by 0 bases, leaving 10 bases between them. There are 15 residues in the CDR3. This chain's CDR3 is CASSRTGTNTGELFF. The CDR3, as DNA: TGTGCCAGCAGCCGGACGGGAACGAACACCGGGGAGCTGTTTTTT.

The V call is TRBV7-2, the J call TRBJ1-2, with a possible D match to TRBD1 (5 bases). The germline V gene has CDR1 SGHTA and CDR2 FQGNSA. V lost 5 bases, J lost 5 bases, and 15 bases lay in between. The CDR3 is 14 residues long. In DNA form, the CDR3 reads TGTGCCAGCAGCCCTGGGACGGGAGATTATGGCTACACCTTC. Its protein product is CASSPGTGDYGYTF.

The V gene is TRBV28, the J gene TRBJ1-5, with a tentative D call TRBD1 (6 bases). This CDR3 is built from 14 residues. From germline, CDR1 is MDHEN and CDR2 SYDVKM. Trimming pared 2 bases from V and 5 bases from J, leaving 10 bases between. This CDR3 is CASSLTQGDQPQHF. The DNA of the CDR3 is TGTGCCAGCAGTTTAACACAGGGTGATCAGCCCCAGCATTTT. The complete variable domain, with remaining parts taken from reference TRBV28 and TRBJ1-5, reads DVKVTQSSRYLVKRTGEKVFLECVQDMDHENMFWYRQDPGLGLRLIYFSYDVKMKEKGDIPEGYSVSREKKERFSLILESASTNQTSMYLCASSLTQGDQPQHFGDGTRLSIL.

This chain links TRBV28 with TRBJ1-6, with D hard to call. This CDR3 comprises 15 residues. V gave up 2 bases and J gave up 7 bases, with 12 bases separating them. The germline CDR1 and CDR2 sequences are MDHEN and SYDVKM. The CDR3 protein is CASSLGLAENSPLHF. CDR3 coding DNA: TGTGCCAGCAGTTTAGGCCTCGCGGAGAATTCACCCCTCCACTTT.

The CDR3 loop reads CASTEASNEQFF. The CDR3 bases are TGTGCCAGCACGGAAGCGAGCAATGAGCAGTTCTTC. The chain couples TRBV2 to TRBJ2-1; no firm D call. CDR1 SNHLY and CDR2 FYNNEI come from the germline V gene. The V end was cut by 7 bases, the J end by 6 bases, with 10 bases between. The CDR3 contains 12 residues.

The V call is TRBV14, the J call TRBJ1-2; TRBD1 matches at 9 bases. CDR3 length: 14 residues. Germline V gene lookup returns CDR1 SGHDN and CDR2 FVKESK. Germline trimming cut 4 bases from V and 7 bases from J; bases unmatched to any gene: 7. The DNA of the CDR3 is TGTGCCAGCAGCCTCACCGGGACAGGGAGTGGCTACACCTTC. This encodes CASSLTGTGSGYTF.

The chain couples TRBV7-3 to TRBJ1-2, with D hard to call. V was cut by 5 bases and J by 5 bases, with 12 bases left in between. The length of the CDR3 is 13 residues. The germline CDR1 and CDR2 sequences are SGHTA and FQGTGA. CDR3 protein: CASSPGPWYGYTF. The CDR3 DNA is TGTGCCAGCAGCCCGGGTCCGTGGTATGGCTACACCTTC.

The genes are TRBV28 and TRBJ1-5; D might be TRBD1 (5 bases). The V and J ends lost 5 bases and 0 bases respectively, with 20 bases between them. CDR1 is MDHEN and CDR2 is SYDVKM in the germline V gene. The CDR3 is made up of 18 amino acids. This CDR3 reads CASSLFVGTVDSNQPQHF. In nucleotides, the CDR3 is TGTGCCAGCAGTCTCTTCGTTGGGACGGTGGATAGCAATCAGCCCCAGCATTTT.

The rearrangement uses TRBV30 and TRBJ2-5, with D perhaps matching TRBD1 (6 bases). The CDR3 runs 11 residues. Trimming pared 4 bases from V and 3 bases from J, leaving 6 bases between. Germline V gene data show CDR1 as GTSNPN and CDR2 as SVGIG (reference sequence). CDR3 sequence reads: CAWTGEETQYF. As DNA, the CDR3 is TGTGCCTGGACAGGGGAAGAGACCCAGTACTTC. Full variable domain (remainder filled in from reference TRBV30 and TRBJ2-5): SQTIHQWPATLVQPVGSPLSLECTVEGTSNPNLYWYRQAAGRGLQLLFYSVGIGQISSEVPQNLSASRPQDRQFILSSKKLLLSDSGFYLCAWTGEETQYFGPGTRLLVL.

This clone was counted between two and nine times. CDR3 sequence reads: CASSLQGDSGRYEQYF. CDR3 nucleotides: TGTGCCAGCAGCCTCCAGGGAGACTCGGGGCGCTACGAGCAGTACTTC. The chain has TRBV7-8 and TRBJ2-7, with D possibly called TRBD1 or TRBD2 (5 bases each). The V and J ends lost 5 bases and 3 bases respectively, with 20 bases between them. The germline CDR1 and CDR2 sequences are SGHVS and FQNEAQ. This CDR3 region has 16 residues.

This rearrangement joins TRBV6-6 to TRBJ1-1, with TRBD1 as a possible D gene (5 bases). The V and J ends lost 8 bases and 4 bases respectively, with 14 bases between them. Germline CDR1 MNHNY, CDR2 SVGAGI (reference sequence). The CDR3 consists of 13 residues. This CDR3 reads CASVSGGVTEAFF. Written as DNA, the CDR3 is TGTGCCAGCGTTAGTGGGGGAGTCACTGAAGCTTTCTTT.

This clone was found a few times. V and J are TRBV28 and TRBJ1-2; D is unclear. Trimming cost V 2 bases and J 0 bases, with 7 bases left between them. Germline CDR1 and CDR2: MDHEN and SYDVKM. This CDR3 contains 14 residues. In DNA, the CDR3 is TGTGCCAGCAGTTTAGGGCGGTCTAACTATGGCTACACCTTC. Protein: CASSLGRSNYGYTF.